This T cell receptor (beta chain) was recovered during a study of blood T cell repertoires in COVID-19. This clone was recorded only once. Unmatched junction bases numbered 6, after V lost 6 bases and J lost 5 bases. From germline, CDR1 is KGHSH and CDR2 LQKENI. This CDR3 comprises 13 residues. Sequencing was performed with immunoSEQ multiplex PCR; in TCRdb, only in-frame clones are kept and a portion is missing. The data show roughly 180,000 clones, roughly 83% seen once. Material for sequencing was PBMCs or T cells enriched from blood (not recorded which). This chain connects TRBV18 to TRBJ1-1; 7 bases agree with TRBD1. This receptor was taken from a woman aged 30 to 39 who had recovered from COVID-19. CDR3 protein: CASSQGQQTEAFF. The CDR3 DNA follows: TGTGCCAGCTCGCAGGGACAGCAAACTGAAGCTTTCTTT.